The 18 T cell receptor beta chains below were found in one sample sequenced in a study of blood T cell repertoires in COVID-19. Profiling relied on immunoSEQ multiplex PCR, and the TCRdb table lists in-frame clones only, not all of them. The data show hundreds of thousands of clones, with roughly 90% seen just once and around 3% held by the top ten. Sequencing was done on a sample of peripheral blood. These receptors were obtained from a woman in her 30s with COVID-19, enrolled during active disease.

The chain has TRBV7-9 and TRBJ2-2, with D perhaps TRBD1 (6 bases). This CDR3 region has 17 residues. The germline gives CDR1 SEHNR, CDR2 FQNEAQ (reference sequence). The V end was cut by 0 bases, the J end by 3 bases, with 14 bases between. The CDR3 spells CASSLAGAGADTGELFF. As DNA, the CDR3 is TGTGCCAGCAGCTTAGCGGGGGCAGGGGCGGACACCGGGGAGCTGTTTTTT.

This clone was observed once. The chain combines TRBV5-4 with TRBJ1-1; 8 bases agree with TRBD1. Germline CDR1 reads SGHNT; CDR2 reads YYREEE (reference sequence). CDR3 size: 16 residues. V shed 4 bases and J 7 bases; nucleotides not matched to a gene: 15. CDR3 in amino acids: CASSAGTGSLRGEAFF. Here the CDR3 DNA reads TGTGCCAGCAGCGCAGGGACAGGTTCTCTGAGGGGTGAAGCTTTCTTT.

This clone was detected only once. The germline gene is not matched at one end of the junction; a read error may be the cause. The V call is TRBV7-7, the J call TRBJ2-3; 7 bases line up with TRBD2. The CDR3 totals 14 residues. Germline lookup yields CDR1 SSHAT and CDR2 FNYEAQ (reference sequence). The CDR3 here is CASSPGLAADTQYF. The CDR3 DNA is TGTGCTAGCAGTCCTGGGCTAGCGGCAGATACGCAGTATTTT.

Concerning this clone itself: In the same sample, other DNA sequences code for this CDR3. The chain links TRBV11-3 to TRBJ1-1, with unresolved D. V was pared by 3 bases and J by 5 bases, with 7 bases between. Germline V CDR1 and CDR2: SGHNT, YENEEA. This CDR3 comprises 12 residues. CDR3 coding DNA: TGTGCCAGCAGCTTTGGAGGAACTGAAGCTTTCTTT. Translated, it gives CASSFGGTEAFF.

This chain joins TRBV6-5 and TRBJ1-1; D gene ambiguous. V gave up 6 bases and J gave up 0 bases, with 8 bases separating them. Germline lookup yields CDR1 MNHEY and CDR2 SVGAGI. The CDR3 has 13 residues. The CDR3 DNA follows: TGTGCCAGCAGCCCCGAGCTGAACACTGAAGCTTTCTTT. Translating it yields CASSPELNTEAFF.

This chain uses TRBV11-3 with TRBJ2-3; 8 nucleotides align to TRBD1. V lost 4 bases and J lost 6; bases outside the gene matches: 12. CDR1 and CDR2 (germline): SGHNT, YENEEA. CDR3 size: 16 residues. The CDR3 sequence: CASSYDRGGTVDTQYF. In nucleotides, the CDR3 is TGTGCCAGCAGCTATGACAGGGGAGGAACTGTGGATACGCAGTATTTT.

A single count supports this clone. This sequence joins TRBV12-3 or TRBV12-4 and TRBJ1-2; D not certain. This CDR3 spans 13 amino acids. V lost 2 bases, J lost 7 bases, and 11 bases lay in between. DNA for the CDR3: TGTGCCAGCAGTTTAACCGCGGCCTTTGGCTACACCTTC. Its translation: CASSLTAAFGYTF.

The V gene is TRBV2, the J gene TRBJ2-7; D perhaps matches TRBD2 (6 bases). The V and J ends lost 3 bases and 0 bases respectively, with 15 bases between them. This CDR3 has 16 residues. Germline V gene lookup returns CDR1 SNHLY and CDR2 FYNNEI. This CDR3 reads CASSEEEGTPSYEQYF. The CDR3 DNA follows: TGTGCCAGCAGTGAGGAGGAGGGGACCCCCTCCTACGAGCAGTACTTC.

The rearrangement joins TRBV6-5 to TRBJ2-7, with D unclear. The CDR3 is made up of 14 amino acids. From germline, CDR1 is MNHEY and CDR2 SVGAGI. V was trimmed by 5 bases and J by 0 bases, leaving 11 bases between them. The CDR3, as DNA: TGTGCCAGCAGTCAAAGACCTAGCTCCTACGAGCAGTACTTC. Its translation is CASSQRPSSYEQYF.

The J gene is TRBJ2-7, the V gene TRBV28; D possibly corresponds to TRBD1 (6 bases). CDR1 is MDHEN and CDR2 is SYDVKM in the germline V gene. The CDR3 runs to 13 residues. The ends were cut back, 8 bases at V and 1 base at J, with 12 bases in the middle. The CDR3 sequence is CASGPGQSYEQYF. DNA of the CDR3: TGTGCCAGCGGACCTGGACAGTCCTACGAGCAGTACTTC.

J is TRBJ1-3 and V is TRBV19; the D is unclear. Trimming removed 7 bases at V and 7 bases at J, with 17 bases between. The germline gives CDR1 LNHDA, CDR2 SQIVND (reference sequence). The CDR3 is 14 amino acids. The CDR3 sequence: CASTPSRLRNTIYF. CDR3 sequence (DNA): TGTGCCAGTACCCCCAGTAGACTAAGGAACACCATATATTTT.

Here the CDR3 reads CSVGDSETQYF. CDR3 nucleotides: TGCAGCGTGGGGGACAGCGAGACCCAGTACTTC. The chain carries TRBV29-1 and TRBJ2-5; TRBD1 matches at 7 bases. J was trimmed by 5 bases and V by 6 bases; bases with no gene match: 3. CDR1 and CDR2 (germline): SQVTM, ANQGSEA. This CDR3 comprises 11 residues.

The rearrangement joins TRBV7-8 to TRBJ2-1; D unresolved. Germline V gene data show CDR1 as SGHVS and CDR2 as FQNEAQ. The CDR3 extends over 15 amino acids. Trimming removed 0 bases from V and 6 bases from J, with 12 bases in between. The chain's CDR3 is CASSLAGGSLNEQFF. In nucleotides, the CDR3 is TGTGCCAGCAGCTTAGCGGGTGGTAGCCTCAATGAGCAGTTCTTC.

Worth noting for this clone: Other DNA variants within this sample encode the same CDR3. The DNA for the CDR3 is TGTGCCAGCTCACCACCAGGCCTAGCGGGGGGGAATGAGCAGTTCTTC. Its protein is CASSPPGLAGGNEQFF. The chain recombines TRBV18 with TRBJ2-1; the match to TRBD2 covers 12 bases. Germline assignment: CDR1 KGHSH and CDR2 LQKENI. The CDR3 is 16 amino acids. V shed 0 bases, J shed 7 bases, and the junction held 4 bases outside the gene matches.

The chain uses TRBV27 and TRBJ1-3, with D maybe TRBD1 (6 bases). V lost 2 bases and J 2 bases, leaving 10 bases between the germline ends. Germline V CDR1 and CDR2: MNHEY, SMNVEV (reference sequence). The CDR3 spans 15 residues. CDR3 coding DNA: TGTGCCAGCAGTTTAGGAGCAGGGGCTGGAAACACCATATATTTT. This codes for CASSLGAGAGNTIYF.

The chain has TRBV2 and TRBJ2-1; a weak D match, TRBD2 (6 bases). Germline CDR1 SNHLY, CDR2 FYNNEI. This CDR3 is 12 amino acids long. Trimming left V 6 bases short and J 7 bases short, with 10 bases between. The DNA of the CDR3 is TGTGCCAGCAGATGGGGGAGGAATGAGCAGTTCTTC. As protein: CASRWGRNEQFF.

Here the CDR3 reads CASSFGTGGSLGNGYTF. CDR3 sequence (DNA): TGTGCCAGCAGCTTCGGGACAGGGGGCTCTCTTGGTAATGGCTACACCTTC. V usage is TRBV7-2 and J usage is TRBJ1-2; 12 bases map to TRBD1. CDR3 length: 17 residues. CDR1 and CDR2 (germline): SGHTA, FQGNSA. Unmatched junction bases numbered 11, after V lost 3 bases and J lost 6 bases.

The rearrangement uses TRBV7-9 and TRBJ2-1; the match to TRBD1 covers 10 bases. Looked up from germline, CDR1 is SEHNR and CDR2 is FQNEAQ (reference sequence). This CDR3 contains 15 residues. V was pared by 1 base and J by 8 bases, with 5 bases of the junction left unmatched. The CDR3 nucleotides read TGTGCCAGCAGCTTAGTGACAGGGGGCGAGGATGAGCAGTTCTTC. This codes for CASSLVTGGEDEQFF.